A single sample gave rise to the 27 T cell receptor beta chains below, sequenced in a study of T cell repertoires in cytomegalovirus infection. No antigen is known for these receptors. TCRdb reanalysed the reads using MiXCR and keeps one entry per CDR3 protein. The sample lists some 800,000 distinct CDR3 sequences, approximately 32% occurring once. The material sequenced was cultured CD8+ T cells from PBMCs, taken from culture after CMV antigen stimulation. The source of these receptors is a human donor in good health (CMV status not recorded). Some clones in this sample may be carry-over from other donors' samples.

Note on this clonotype: A read error may be the cause here, since a much bigger clone is one base away. The V gene is TRBV7-6, the J gene TRBJ2-2; 10 bases map to TRBD1. The CDR3 length is 17 residues. Germline V lookup: CDR1 SGHVS, CDR2 FNYEAQ. The CDR3 DNA sequence: TGTGCCAGCAGCTTAGCGCAGGGACAGGGGAACATCGGGGAGCTGTTTTTT. Encoded protein: CASSLAQGQGNIGELFF. Variable domain in full (rest from reference TRBV7-6 and TRBJ2-2): GAGVSQSPRYKVTKRGQDVALRCDPISGHVSLYWYRQALGQGPEFLTYFNYEAQQDKSGLPNDRFSAERPEGSISTLTIQRTEQRDSAMYRCASSLAQGQGNIGELFFGEGSRLTVL.

V usage is TRBV25-1 and J usage is TRBJ1-1; no firm D call. The V and J ends lost 1 base and 1 base respectively, with 7 bases between them. The CDR3 totals 14 residues. Germline CDR1 reads MGHDK; CDR2 reads SYGVNS. In DNA, the CDR3 is TGTGCCAGCAGTGAATCCCGGTCGAACACTGAAGCTTTCTTT. Protein sequence: CASSESRSNTEAFF.

The CDR3 DNA sequence: TGTGCCAGCAGCAACGGGCCAGGGCATACCATAGATACGCAGTATTTT. Its translation is CASSNGPGHTIDTQYF. The gene calls are TRBV12-3 or TRBV12-4 and TRBJ2-3, with D possibly being TRBD1 (5 bases). Trimming removed 6 bases from V and 5 bases from J, with 21 bases in between. This CDR3 has 16 amino acids.

This clonotype was counted only a few times. This chain links TRBV7-8 with TRBJ2-7, with D tentatively TRBD2 (7 bases). Trimming pared 1 base from V and 11 bases from J, leaving 9 bases between. This CDR3 contains 11 residues. CDR1 is SGHVS and CDR2 is FQNEAQ in the germline V gene. CDR3 bases: TGTGCCAGCAGCTTAGAAGGGGGGGAGTACTTC. Translated, it gives CASSLEGGEYF.

This chain links TRBV5-4 with TRBJ2-1, with D possibly called TRBD1 or TRBD2 (5 bases each). The CDR3 has 16 amino acids. The germline V and J ends were trimmed by 0 bases and 0 bases, with 10 bases remaining between them. Looked up from germline, CDR1 is SGHNT and CDR2 is YYREEE (reference sequence). CDR3 coding DNA: TGTGCCAGCAGCTTGGGGGTCGGGGCCTCCTACAATGAGCAGTTCTTC. Translation: CASSLGVGASYNEQFF.

The J gene is TRBJ1-2, the V gene TRBV7-8, with D possibly being TRBD1 (5 bases). This CDR3 is built from 15 residues. Germline-derived CDR1 and CDR2 are SGHVS and FQNEAQ. With 0 bases removed from V and 6 bases from J, the gap between germline ends came to 14 bases. CDR3 bases: TGTGCCAGCAGCTTAGCCCGCGGGCAGGGTAATGGCTACACCTTC. It translates to CASSLARGQGNGYTF.

V usage is TRBV10-3 and J usage is TRBJ1-4; D uncertain. The CDR3 is 17 amino acids. The germline V gene has CDR1 ENHRY and CDR2 SYGVKD. Trimming left V 8 bases short and J 0 bases short, with 19 bases between. The CDR3 DNA reads TGTGCCATCCTATTCCGGGATTTGGGTGCAACTAATGAAAAACTGTTTTTT. As protein: CAILFRDLGATNEKLFF.

The chain combines TRBV5-4 with TRBJ2-2; no firm D call. V lost 0 bases to trimming and J lost 4 bases, with 10 bases between them. Germline CDR1 SGHNT, CDR2 YYREEE (reference sequence). CDR3 size: 15 residues. The CDR3 DNA is TGTGCCAGCAGCTTGGCCCCCCTAGGCACCGGGGAGCTGTTTTTT. Translating it yields CASSLAPLGTGELFF.

The rearrangement uses TRBV19 and TRBJ1-1; the D gene is possibly TRBD1 (5 bases). The V gene's germline CDR1 is LNHDA and CDR2 SQIVND (reference sequence). CDR3 length equals 14 residues. Trimming shortened V by 4 bases and J by 2 bases, and 11 bases separated the two germline ends. CDR3 sequence (DNA): TGTGCCAGTAGTACCCCCTGGGGCAACACTGAAGCTTTCTTT. This encodes CASSTPWGNTEAFF.

This clonotype was seen only a few times. The chain employs TRBV5-1 and TRBJ2-2; TRBD1 might be the D (5 bases). The CDR3 extends over 14 amino acids. Germline V gene sequence: CDR1 SGHRS, CDR2 YFSETQ. The ends were cut back, 6 bases at V and 2 bases at J, with 11 bases in the middle. CDR3 loop: CASKDSINTGELFF. DNA for the CDR3: TGCGCCAGCAAAGACAGCATTAACACCGGGGAGCTGTTTTTT.

V and J are TRBV5-6 and TRBJ1-2, with 12 bases fitting TRBD1. J lost 6 bases, V lost 4 bases, and 7 bases had no gene match. Germline V gene sequence: CDR1 SGHDT, CDR2 YYEEEE. This CDR3 has 15 residues. CDR3 bases: TGTGCCAGCAGCGATGGGACAGGGGGCGCCCATGGCTACACCTTC. Protein: CASSDGTGGAHGYTF.

This clonotype has just a few counts. The chain has TRBV6-1 and TRBJ2-5; the D gene is possibly TRBD1 (6 bases). V was pared by 1 base and J by 0 bases, with 9 bases between. The CDR3 totals 15 residues. The germline CDR1 and CDR2 sequences are MNHNS and SASEGT. The CDR3 DNA sequence: TGTGCCAGCAGTGAAGGACAGGCGTACCAAGAGACCCAGTACTTC. Its protein product is CASSEGQAYQETQYF.

This clonotype has more than one count but fewer than ten. J is TRBJ1-6 and V is TRBV3-1, with D possibly matching TRBD1 (5 bases). Between the trimmed V and J ends, which lost 3 bases and 0 bases, there was a span of 12 bases. CDR3 length equals 17 residues. CDR1 and CDR2 from the germline V gene are LGHDT and YNNKEL (reference sequence). Here the CDR3 DNA reads TGTGCCAGCAGCCAGGGGGACGGCAGCTCCTATAATTCACCCCTCCACTTT. It is translated as CASSQGDGSSYNSPLHF.

The chain links TRBV27 to TRBJ2-3, with TRBD2 matching over 12 bases. The CDR3 spans 18 residues. CDR1 is MNHEY and CDR2 is SMNVEV in the germline V gene (reference sequence). V trimming: 3 bases; J trimming: 2 bases; junction bases outside the gene matches: 9. The CDR3 DNA sequence: TGTGCCAGCAGTTTCCTAGGAGGACTAGCGGGGCCCACAGATACGCAGTATTTT. As protein: CASSFLGGLAGPTDTQYF.

In its sample, this clonotype was seen a few times. The J gene is TRBJ2-7, the V gene TRBV6-1, with D unresolved. The V gene lost 7 bases and the J gene lost 4 bases, with 14 bases spanning the gap. The germline gives CDR1 MNHNS, CDR2 SASEGT. CDR3 size: 13 residues. The chain's CDR3 is CASKLQGEYEQYF. CDR3 sequence (DNA): TGTGCCAGCAAATTACAAGGAGAATACGAGCAGTACTTC.

This clonotype came up many times. The rearrangement joins TRBV12-3 or TRBV12-4 to TRBJ1-2; perhaps TRBD1 as D (5 bases). Deletions cut 5 bases from V and 0 bases from J, with 13 bases between. The CDR3 consists of 15 residues. The CDR3 coding sequence is TGTGCCAGCAGTCAGGCCAGGGTTTCTAACTATGGCTACACCTTC. As protein: CASSQARVSNYGYTF.

The chain has TRBV19 and TRBJ1-3; possibly TRBD1 for D (5 bases). Germline V CDR1 and CDR2: LNHDA, SQIVND (reference sequence). This CDR3 is 13 amino acids long. The V end was cut by 9 bases, the J end by 2 bases, with 11 bases between. In nucleotides, the CDR3 is TGTGCCAGCGAACTGGGGCCTGGAAACACCATATATTTT. Protein sequence: CASELGPGNTIYF.

Ten or more counts support this clonotype. The chain combines TRBV11-1 with TRBJ2-1, with a possible D match to TRBD2 (6 bases). Per germline, CDR1 SGHAT and CDR2 FQDESV (reference sequence). The V gene lost 6 bases and the J gene lost 16 bases, with 19 bases spanning the gap. This CDR3 has 12 residues. The CDR3 DNA reads as TGTGCCAGCAGGAAAGGGACTGAAAGCGGCTTCTTC. Its translation: CASRKGTESGFF.

This clonotype is a singleton in its sample. The chain links TRBV7-8 to TRBJ1-1; D remains unclear. CDR1 and CDR2 (germline): SGHVS, FQNEAQ. V shed 1 base and J shed 0 bases, with 9 bases lying between them. The CDR3 runs 15 residues. DNA of the CDR3: TGTGCCAGCAGCTTAGAGCCAGCTATGAACACTGAAGCTTTCTTT. Residues: CASSLEPAMNTEAFF.

The gene calls are TRBV13 and TRBJ1-4; a weak D match, TRBD1 (6 bases). V shed 4 bases and J shed 3 bases, with 9 bases lying between them. CDR3 length: 14 amino acids. The germline gives CDR1 PRHDT, CDR2 FYEKMQ (reference sequence). The CDR3 loop is CASSSWTANEKLFF. The CDR3 coding sequence is TGTGCCAGCAGCTCTTGGACAGCTAATGAAAAACTGTTTTTT.

The chain links TRBV27 to TRBJ1-2, with 8 positions matching TRBD1. J gave up 8 bases and V 5 bases, and 10 bases lay outside the gene matches. The CDR3 contains 14 residues. Germline CDR1 and CDR2: MNHEY and SMNVEV (reference sequence). CDR3 coding DNA: TGTGCCAGCAGTCGACCGGACAGGGAAGCCGGCTACACCTTC. Protein sequence: CASSRPDREAGYTF.

This clonotype showed up just a few times. The chain has TRBV7-6 and TRBJ2-5; 8 bases are a match to TRBD1. Germline CDR1 and CDR2: SGHVS and FNYEAQ. Unmatched junction bases numbered 11, after V lost 0 bases and J lost 5 bases. CDR3 length: 17 residues. The CDR3 protein is CASSLAIWETGDETQYF. The CDR3 nucleotides read TGTGCCAGCAGCTTAGCGATATGGGAGACAGGGGACGAGACCCAGTACTTC.

In its sample, this clonotype was seen many times. The J gene is TRBJ1-5, the V gene TRBV6-1; 11 positions agree with TRBD1. Trimming at V came to 3 bases and at J to 3 bases, leaving 13 bases not matched to a gene. The germline gives CDR1 MNHNS, CDR2 SASEGT. This CDR3 has 19 amino acids. The CDR3 DNA follows: TGTGCCAGCAGTGATCCCTGGACAGGGGGCGATTTTGACAATCAGCCCCAGCATTTT. This gives the protein CASSDPWTGGDFDNQPQHF.

This clonotype appeared a few times. The chain couples TRBV12-3 or TRBV12-4 to TRBJ1-1; possible D gene TRBD1, 5 bases. Trimming removed 2 bases at V and 4 bases at J, with 11 bases between. CDR3 length equals 14 residues. Here the CDR3 DNA reads TGTGCCAGCAGTTTATTAAGGGACCGCACTGAAGCTTTCTTT. This codes for CASSLLRDRTEAFF.

This sequence joins TRBV11-1 and TRBJ2-3, with D perhaps given as TRBD1 or TRBD2 (5 bases each). The V end lost 2 bases, the J end lost 2 bases, and 11 bases lay between the germline ends. This CDR3 region has 15 residues. Per germline, CDR1 SGHAT and CDR2 FQDESV (reference sequence). CDR3 region: CASSLRRGTTDTQYF. The CDR3 DNA reads as TGTGCCAGCAGCTTACGTCGGGGCACCACAGATACGCAGTATTTT. The full variable domain, completed using reference TRBV11-1 and TRBJ2-3, is EAEVAQSPRYKITEKSQAVAFWCDPISGHATLYWYRQILGQGPELLVQFQDESVVDDSQLPKDRFSAERLKGVDSTLKIQPAELGDSAMYLCASSLRRGTTDTQYFGPGTRLTVL.

This clonotype showed up just a few times. This chain links TRBV5-4 with TRBJ2-1; TRBD2 matches at 11 bases. Germline CDR1 reads SGHNT; CDR2 reads YYREEE (reference sequence). CDR3 length: 16 residues. V shed 4 bases and J 4 bases; nucleotides not matched to a gene: 7. This CDR3 is CASSDPSGGTYNEQFF. The CDR3 DNA follows: TGTGCCAGCAGCGACCCTAGCGGGGGGACATACAATGAGCAGTTCTTC.

The V gene is TRBV6-5, the J gene TRBJ1-2, with TRBD1 identical over 7 bases. The CDR3 is 16 residues long. Germline lookup yields CDR1 MNHEY and CDR2 SVGAGI. V shed 0 bases, J shed 2 bases, and the junction held 6 bases outside the gene matches. The CDR3 loop reads CASSYSTGQRNYGYTF. CDR3 DNA: TGTGCCAGCAGTTACTCGACGGGACAGAGAAACTATGGCTACACCTTC.